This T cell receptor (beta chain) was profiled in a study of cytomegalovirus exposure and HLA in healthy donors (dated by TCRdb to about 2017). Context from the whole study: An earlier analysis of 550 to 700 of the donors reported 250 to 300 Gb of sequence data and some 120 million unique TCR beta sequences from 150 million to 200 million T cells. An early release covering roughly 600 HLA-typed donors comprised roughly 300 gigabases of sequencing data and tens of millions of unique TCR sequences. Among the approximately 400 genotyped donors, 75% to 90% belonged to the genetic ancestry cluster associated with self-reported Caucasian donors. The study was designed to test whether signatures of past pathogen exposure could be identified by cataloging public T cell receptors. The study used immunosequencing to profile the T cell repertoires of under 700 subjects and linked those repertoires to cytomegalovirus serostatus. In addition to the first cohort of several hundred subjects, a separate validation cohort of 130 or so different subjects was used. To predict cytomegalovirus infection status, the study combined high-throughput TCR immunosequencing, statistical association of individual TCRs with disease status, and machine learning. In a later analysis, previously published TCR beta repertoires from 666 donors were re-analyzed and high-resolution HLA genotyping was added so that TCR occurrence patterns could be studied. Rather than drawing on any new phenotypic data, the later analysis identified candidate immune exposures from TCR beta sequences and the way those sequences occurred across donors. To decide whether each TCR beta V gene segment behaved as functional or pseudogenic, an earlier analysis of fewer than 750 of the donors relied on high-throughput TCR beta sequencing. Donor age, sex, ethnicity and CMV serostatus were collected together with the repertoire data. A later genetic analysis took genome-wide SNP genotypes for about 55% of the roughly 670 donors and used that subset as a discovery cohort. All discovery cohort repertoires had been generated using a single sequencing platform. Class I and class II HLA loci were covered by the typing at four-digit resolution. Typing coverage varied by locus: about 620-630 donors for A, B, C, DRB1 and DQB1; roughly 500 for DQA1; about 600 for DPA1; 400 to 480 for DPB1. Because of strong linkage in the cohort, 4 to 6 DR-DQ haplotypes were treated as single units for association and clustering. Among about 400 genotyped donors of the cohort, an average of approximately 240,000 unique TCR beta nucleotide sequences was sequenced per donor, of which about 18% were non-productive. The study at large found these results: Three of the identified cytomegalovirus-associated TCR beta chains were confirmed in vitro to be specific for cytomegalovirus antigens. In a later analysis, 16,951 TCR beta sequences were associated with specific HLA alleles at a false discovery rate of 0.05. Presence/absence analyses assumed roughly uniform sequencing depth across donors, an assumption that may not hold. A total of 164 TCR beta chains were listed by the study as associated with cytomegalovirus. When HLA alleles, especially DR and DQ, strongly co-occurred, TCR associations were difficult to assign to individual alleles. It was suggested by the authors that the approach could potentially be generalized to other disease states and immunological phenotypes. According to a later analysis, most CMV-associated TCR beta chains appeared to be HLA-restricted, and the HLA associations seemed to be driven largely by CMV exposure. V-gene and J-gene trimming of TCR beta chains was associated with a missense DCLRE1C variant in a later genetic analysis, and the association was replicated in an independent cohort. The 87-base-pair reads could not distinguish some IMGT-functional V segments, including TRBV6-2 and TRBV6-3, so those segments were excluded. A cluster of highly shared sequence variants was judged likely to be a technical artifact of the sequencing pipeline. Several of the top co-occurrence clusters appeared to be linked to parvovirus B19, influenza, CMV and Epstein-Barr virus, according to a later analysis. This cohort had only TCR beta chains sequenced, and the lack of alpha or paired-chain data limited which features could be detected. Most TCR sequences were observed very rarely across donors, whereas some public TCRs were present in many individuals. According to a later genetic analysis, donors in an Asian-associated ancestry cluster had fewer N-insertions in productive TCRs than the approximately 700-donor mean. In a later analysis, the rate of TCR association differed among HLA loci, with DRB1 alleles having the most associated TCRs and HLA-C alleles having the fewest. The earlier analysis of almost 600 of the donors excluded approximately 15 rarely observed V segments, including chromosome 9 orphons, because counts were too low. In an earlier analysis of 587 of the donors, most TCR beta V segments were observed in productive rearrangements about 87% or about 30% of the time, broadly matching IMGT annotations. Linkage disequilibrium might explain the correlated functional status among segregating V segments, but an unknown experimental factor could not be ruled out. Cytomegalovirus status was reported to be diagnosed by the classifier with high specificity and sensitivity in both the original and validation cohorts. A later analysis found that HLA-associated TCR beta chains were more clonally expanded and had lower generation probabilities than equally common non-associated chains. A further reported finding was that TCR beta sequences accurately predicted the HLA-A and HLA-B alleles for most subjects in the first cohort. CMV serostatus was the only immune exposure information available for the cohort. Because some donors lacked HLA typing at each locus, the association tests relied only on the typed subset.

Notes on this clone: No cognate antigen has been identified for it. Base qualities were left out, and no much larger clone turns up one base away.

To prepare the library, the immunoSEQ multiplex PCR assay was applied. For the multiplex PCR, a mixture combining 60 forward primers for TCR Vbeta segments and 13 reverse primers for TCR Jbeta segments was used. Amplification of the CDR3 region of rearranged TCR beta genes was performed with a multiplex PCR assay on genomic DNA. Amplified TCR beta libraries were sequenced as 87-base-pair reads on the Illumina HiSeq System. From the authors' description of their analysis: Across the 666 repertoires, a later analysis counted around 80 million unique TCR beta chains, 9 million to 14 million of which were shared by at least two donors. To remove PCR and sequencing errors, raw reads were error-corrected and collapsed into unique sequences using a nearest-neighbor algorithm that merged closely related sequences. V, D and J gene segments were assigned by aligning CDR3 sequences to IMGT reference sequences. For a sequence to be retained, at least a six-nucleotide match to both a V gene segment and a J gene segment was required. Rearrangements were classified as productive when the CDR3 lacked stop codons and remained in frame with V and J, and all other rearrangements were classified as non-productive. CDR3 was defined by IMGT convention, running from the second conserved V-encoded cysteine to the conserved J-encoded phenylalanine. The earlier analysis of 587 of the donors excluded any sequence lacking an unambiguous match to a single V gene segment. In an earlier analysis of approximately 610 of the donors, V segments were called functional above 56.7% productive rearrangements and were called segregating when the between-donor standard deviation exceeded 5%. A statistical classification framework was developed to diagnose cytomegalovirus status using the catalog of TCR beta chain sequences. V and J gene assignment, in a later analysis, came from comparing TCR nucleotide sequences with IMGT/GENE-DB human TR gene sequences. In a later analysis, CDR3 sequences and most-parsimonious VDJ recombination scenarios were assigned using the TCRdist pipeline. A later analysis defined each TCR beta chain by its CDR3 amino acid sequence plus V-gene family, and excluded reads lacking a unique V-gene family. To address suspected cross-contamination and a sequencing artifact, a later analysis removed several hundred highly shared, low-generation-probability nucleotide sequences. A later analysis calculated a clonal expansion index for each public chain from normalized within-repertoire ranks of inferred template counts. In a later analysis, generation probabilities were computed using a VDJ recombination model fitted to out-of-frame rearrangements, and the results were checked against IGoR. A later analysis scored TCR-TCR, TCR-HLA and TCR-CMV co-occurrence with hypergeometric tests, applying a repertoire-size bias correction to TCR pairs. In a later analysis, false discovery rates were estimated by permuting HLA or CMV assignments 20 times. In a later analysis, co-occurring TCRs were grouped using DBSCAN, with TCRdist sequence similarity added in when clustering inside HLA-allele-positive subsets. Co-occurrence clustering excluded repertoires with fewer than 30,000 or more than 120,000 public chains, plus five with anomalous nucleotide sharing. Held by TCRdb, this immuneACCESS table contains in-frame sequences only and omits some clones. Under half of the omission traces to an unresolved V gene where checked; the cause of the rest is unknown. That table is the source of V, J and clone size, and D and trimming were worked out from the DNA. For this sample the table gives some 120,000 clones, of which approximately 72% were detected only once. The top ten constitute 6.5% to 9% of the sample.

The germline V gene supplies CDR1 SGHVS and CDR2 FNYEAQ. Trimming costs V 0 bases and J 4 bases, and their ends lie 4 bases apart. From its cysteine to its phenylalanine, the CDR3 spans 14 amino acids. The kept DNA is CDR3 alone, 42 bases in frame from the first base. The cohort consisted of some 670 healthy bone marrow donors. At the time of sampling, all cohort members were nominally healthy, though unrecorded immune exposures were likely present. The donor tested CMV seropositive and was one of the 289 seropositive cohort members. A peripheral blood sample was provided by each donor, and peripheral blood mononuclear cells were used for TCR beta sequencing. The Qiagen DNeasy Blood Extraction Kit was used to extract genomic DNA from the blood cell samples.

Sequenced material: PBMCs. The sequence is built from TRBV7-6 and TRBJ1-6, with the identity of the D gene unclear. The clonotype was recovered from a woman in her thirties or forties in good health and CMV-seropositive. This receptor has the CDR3 CASSLATYNSPLHF. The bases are TGTGCCAGCAGCTTAGCCACATATAATTCACCCCTCCACTTT.